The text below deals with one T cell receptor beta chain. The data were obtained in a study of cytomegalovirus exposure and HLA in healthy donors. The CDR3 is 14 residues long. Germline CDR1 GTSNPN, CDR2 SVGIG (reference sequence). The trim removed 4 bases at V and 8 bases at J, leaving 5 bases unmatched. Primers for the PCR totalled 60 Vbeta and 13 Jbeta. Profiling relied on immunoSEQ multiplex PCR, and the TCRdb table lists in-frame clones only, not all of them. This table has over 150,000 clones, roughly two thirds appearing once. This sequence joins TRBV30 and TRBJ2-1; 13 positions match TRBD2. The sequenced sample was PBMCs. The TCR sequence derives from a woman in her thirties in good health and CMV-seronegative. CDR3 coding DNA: TGTGCCTGGACCGGGACTAGCGGGATCTATGAGCAGTTCTTC. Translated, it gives CAWTGTSGIYEQFF.